Detailed here is one TCR beta chain. The data belong to a study of T cell responses to AZD1222 COVID-19 vaccine. Libraries were prepared by immunoSEQ multiplex PCR; TCRdb keeps only in-frame clonotypes and omits some of them. The sample has 130,000 to 150,000 clones; roughly 91% are singletons. The CDR3 runs to 14 residues. Germline CDR1 is SNHLY and CDR2 is FYNNEI. The ends were cut back, 8 bases at V and 4 bases at J, with 15 bases in the middle. The sequence was collected from an adult who received the AZD1222 COVID-19 vaccine. The chain carries TRBV2 and TRBJ2-1; either TRBD1 or TRBD2 may fit D (5 bases each). Sequencing used peripheral blood, obtained 28 days after the second AZD1222 dose. CDR3 region: CASSGPDGYNEQFF. CDR3 sequence (DNA): TGTGCCAGCTCGGGGCCAGACGGGTACAATGAGCAGTTCTTC.